This T cell receptor (beta chain) was captured in a study of shared clonotypes between healthy human individuals. Study in general: Donors, aged 18 to 49, were a couple of women and three men. General study findings and limits: In general, naive subsets displayed greater estimated richness than memory subsets did.

The CDR3 is 14 amino acids. Germline V gene data show CDR1 as SGHAT and CDR2 as FQNNGV. Trimming took 5 bases from V and 2 from J; bases not matched to a gene: 4. Concerning this clone itself: The antigen is undetermined.

CD45RO-negative cells were positively selected for CCR7, leaving out terminally differentiated effector memory CD45RA+ cells. Over several immunoSEQ plates, each subset's genomic DNA was distributed in even portions. An approximately 200 ng quantity of DNA, roughly 30,000 T cell genomes, went into the sorted-subset replicate PCRs. Sequencing was performed with immunoSEQ multiplex PCR; in TCRdb, only in-frame clones are kept and a portion is missing. The sample records about 2.2 million clones, around 93% being singletons. This chain links TRBV11-2 with TRBJ2-7; 9 bases map to TRBD1. This TCR derives from a man aged 18 to 30 in good health. Some clones in this sample may be carry-over from other donors' samples. Sequenced material: naive CD8+ T cells from PBMCs. CDR3 sequence (DNA): TGTGCCAGCAGCGGACAGGGGTGGGCCTACGAGCAGTACTTC. Its protein product is CASSGQGWAYEQYF.